The text below deals with one TCR beta chain. Its antigen is unidentified. Germline V CDR1 and CDR2: SGHRS, YFSETQ. Trimming took 4 bases from V and 5 from J, leaving 12 bases between them. This CDR3 contains 14 residues. The data belong to a study of OX40 agonist ivuxolimab in advanced cancers. In the study overall: Participants averaged 60 years of age (range about 23 to 79) and were less than 85% male. Antecedent anti-PD-1, anti-PD-L1 or anti-CTLA-4 therapy was permissible, with under 50% having received some. Points from the study as a whole: Partial responders receiving 0.1-3.0 mg/kg showed among the lowest clonal expansion. CD4+ and CD8+ blood T cells expanded clonally by week 6 at 0.1 to 3.0 mg/kg.

Some clones are missing from TCRdb's copy, which holds only in-frame ones; the method was immunoSEQ multiplex PCR. The top ten hold about a third of the sample, which has tens of thousands of clones, about 90% seen once. This sequence was found in an adult with an advanced solid tumor such as melanoma, head and neck, liver or kidney cancer. The chain is built from TRBV5-1 and TRBJ2-2; tentative D call: TRBD2 (7 bases). The sample consisted of CD4+ or CD8+ T cells sorted from blood, taken in a trial of the OX40 agonist ivuxolimab. The CDR3 coding sequence is TGCGCCAGCAGCAGCGGGACACCGACCGGGGAGCTGTTTTTT. Encoded protein: CASSSGTPTGELFF. The complete variable domain, with remaining parts taken from reference TRBV5-1 and TRBJ2-2, reads KAGVTQTPRYLIKTRGQQVTLSCSPISGHRSVSWYQQTPGQGLQFLFEYFSETQRNKGNFPGRFSGRQFSNSRSEMNVSTLELGDSALYLCASSSGTPTGELFFGEGSRLTVL.